Below, 2 T cell receptor beta chains from the same sample are listed, as sequenced in a study of PD-1 blockade in classical Hodgkin lymphoma. The sample's time point: cycle 4 day 1 (C4D1), after more than 5 weeks of nivolumab. Brentuximab vedotin exposure varied, and every patient relapsed after autologous stem cell transplantation. Sequencing was performed with immunoSEQ multiplex PCR; in TCRdb, only in-frame clones are kept and a portion is missing. Of 64,000 or so clones in the sample, about 90% were seen once. Sequenced here: peripheral blood mononuclear cells (PBMCs), sampled before the fourth cycle of nivolumab. These receptors were obtained from a human donor with classical Hodgkin lymphoma.

This clone was found once. This rearrangement joins TRBV10-1 to TRBJ2-2; D assignment may be TRBD1 or TRBD2 (7 bases each). Trimming took 6 bases from V and 5 from J, leaving 22 bases between them. The CDR3 contains 17 residues. In germline, CDR1 is WNHNN, CDR2 SYGVQD (reference sequence). The CDR3 is CASSEERDRMRTGELFF. The CDR3 DNA sequence: TGCGCCAGCAGCGAAGAGCGGGACAGAATGAGAACCGGGGAGCTGTTTTTT.

As regards this clone: Its ends do not fully match the called genes, so a read error is possible. J is TRBJ2-1 and V is TRBV5-4; no clear D gene. Germline loops: CDR1 SGHNT, CDR2 YYREEE (reference sequence). The CDR3 loop spans 13 amino acids. DNA of the CDR3: TGTGCCAGCAGCTTGGGGGCCTACGATGAGCAGTTCTTC. The encoded protein is CASSLGAYDEQFF.